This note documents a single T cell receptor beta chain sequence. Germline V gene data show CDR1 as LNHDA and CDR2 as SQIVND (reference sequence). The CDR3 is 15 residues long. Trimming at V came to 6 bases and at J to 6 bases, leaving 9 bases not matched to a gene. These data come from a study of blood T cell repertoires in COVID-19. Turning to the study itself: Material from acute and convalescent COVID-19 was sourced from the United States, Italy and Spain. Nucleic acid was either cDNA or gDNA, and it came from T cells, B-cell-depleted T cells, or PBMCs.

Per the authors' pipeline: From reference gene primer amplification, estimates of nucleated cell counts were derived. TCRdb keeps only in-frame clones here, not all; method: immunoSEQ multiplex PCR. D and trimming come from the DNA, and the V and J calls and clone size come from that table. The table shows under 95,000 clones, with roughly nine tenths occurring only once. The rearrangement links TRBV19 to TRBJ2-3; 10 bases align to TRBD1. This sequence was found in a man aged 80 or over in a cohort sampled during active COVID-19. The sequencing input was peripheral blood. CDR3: CASSERGTGADTQYF. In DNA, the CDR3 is TGTGCCAGTAGCGAAAGGGGGACAGGGGCCGATACGCAGTATTTT.